The present T cell receptor beta chain was sequenced within a study of technical replicates of blood from a handful of donors. A few counts support this clone. TCRdb's copy holds only in-frame clones and misses some; the assay was immunoSEQ multiplex PCR. The sample yields roughly 71,000 clones, about 94% seen once. CDR3 length: 12 residues. The germline V gene encodes CDR1 MNHNY and CDR2 SVGAGI (reference sequence). V lost 7 bases, J lost 7 bases, and 14 bases lay in between. The chain joins TRBV6-6 to TRBJ2-7, with D maybe TRBD2 (6 bases). The sequence derives from a human donor in good health. The sequencing sample was made of T cells isolated from PBMCs. CDR3: CASTSIGGEQYF. Here the CDR3 DNA reads TGTGCCAGCACCAGCATCGGGGGAGAGCAGTACTTC.